The 2 T cell receptor beta chains presented below share a single source sample, sequenced in a study of blood T cells in healthy people across ages. PCR was performed a second time for roughly 6 to 12 cycles using a sample-barcoded 5' primer and a J-beta primer mix. TCRdb processed the 5' RACE reads anew with MiXCR; each CDR3 protein has one entry. This sample carries more than 700,000 distinct CDR3 sequences, about 48% of them seen once, and the ten largest clones take about 42%. Sequencing input: blood. All receptors derive from a man older than 75 in good health.

The chain employs TRBV6-2 or TRBV6-3 and TRBJ2-1, with D perhaps TRBD1 or TRBD2 (5 bases each). The CDR3 is made up of 14 amino acids. V lost 3 bases to trimming and J lost 6 bases, with 12 bases between them. Per the germline V gene, CDR1 is MNHEY and CDR2 is SVGEGT. CDR3 nucleotides: TGTGCCAGCAGTTATACCGGGGACCGCAATGAGCAGTTCTTC. Residues: CASSYTGDRNEQFF.

Here the CDR3 DNA reads TGTGCCAGCAGCTTAGCCCAGGCATATGGCTACACCTTC. Encoded protein: CASSLAQAYGYTF. The rearrangement joins TRBV7-9 to TRBJ1-2, with no clear D. Trimming pared 0 bases from V and 5 bases from J, leaving 7 bases between. The germline gives CDR1 SEHNR, CDR2 FQNEAQ (reference sequence). The CDR3 length is 13 residues.